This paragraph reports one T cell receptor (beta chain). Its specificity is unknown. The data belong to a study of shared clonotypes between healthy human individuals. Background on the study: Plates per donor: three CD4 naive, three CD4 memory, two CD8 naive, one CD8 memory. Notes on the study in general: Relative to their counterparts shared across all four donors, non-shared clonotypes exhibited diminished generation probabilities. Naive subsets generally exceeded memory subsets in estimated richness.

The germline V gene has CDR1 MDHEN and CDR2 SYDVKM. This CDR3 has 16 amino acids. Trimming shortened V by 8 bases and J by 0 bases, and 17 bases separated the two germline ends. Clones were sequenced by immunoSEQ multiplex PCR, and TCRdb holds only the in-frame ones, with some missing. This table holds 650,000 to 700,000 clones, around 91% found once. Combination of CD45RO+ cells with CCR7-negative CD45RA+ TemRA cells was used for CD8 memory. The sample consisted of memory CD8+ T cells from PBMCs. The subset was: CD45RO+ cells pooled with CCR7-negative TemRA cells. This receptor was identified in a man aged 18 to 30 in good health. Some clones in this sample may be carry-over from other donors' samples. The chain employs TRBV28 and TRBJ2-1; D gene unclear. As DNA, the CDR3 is TGTGCCAGCGCCTTAGGGCTTTTGAGCTCCTACAATGAGCAGTTCTTC. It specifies CASALGLLSSYNEQFF.